The 18 T cell receptor beta chains below all came from one sample that was sequenced in a study of blood T cell repertoires in COVID-19. Sequencing used immunoSEQ multiplex PCR; TCRdb keeps in-frame clones, though not all of them. The table records some 30,000 clones, about 90% of them present only once. Sample: peripheral blood. All receptors derive from a man between 60 and 75 years old with active COVID-19.

The J gene is TRBJ1-6, the V gene TRBV7-2; 8 nucleotides agree with TRBD1. V was clipped by 5 bases and J by 2 bases; unmatched bases: 2. Per the germline V gene, CDR1 is SGHTA and CDR2 is FQGNSA. The CDR3 contains 15 residues. Here the CDR3 reads CASSGQGAYNSPLHF. CDR3 DNA sequence: TGTGCCAGCAGCGGACAGGGCGCCTATAATTCACCCCTCCACTTT.

This clone appeared once. Here the CDR3 DNA reads TGTGCCAGCAGTCCTGGACTATCCCGCACAGATACGCAGTATTTT. Translating gives CASSPGLSRTDTQYF. J is TRBJ2-3 and V is TRBV11-3, with D tentatively TRBD2 (6 bases). Trimming removed 6 bases at V and 1 base at J, with 14 bases between. CDR3 length: 15 amino acids. Germline CDR1 is SGHNT and CDR2 is YENEEA.

V usage is TRBV5-1 and J usage is TRBJ1-2; D uncertain. V dropped 4 bases and J dropped 5 bases, with 12 bases sitting between them. The CDR3 has 13 residues. Germline V gene data show CDR1 as SGHRS and CDR2 as YFSETQ. The chain's CDR3 is CASSERGLYGYTF. As DNA, the CDR3 is TGCGCCAGCAGCGAGAGAGGGCTTTATGGCTACACCTTC. Supplemented by reference TRBV5-1 and TRBJ1-2, the full variable domain reads KAGVTQTPRYLIKTRGQQVTLSCSPISGHRSVSWYQQTPGQGLQFLFEYFSETQRNKGNFPGRFSGRQFSNSRSEMNVSTLELGDSALYLCASSERGLYGYTFGSGTRLTVV.

CDR3 bases: TGTGCCAGCAGCGTAGGGGCTAGCGGGGGCACAGATACGCAGTATTTT. This sequence encodes CASSVGASGGTDTQYF. V gene TRBV9 combines with J gene TRBJ2-3, with 9 positions matching TRBD2. The CDR3 runs to 16 residues. The V gene end was trimmed by 0 bases and the J gene end by 1 base; junction bases not matched to a gene: 3. Germline CDR1 is SGDLS and CDR2 is YYNGEE.

The chain recombines TRBV18 with TRBJ2-7; possible D gene TRBD1, 5 bases. V lost 5 bases, J lost 1 base, and 12 bases lay in between. There are 14 residues in the CDR3. Germline loops: CDR1 KGHSH, CDR2 LQKENI. In DNA, the CDR3 is TGTGCCAGCTCATCCCAGGGTGGTTCCTACGAGCAGTACTTC. Encoded protein: CASSSQGGSYEQYF.

The chain has TRBV5-1 and TRBJ2-5, with a tentative D call TRBD1 (6 bases). The CDR3 is 21 amino acids. CDR1 and CDR2 from the germline V gene are SGHRS and YFSETQ. Trimming took 5 bases from V and 0 from J, leaving 32 bases between them. This chain's CDR3 is CASSNGGFRTDLRSYQETQYF. The DNA of the CDR3 is TGCGCCAGCAGTAACGGAGGCTTTAGGACAGACCTTCGAAGTTACCAAGAGACCCAGTACTTC.

The genes are TRBV4-3 and TRBJ2-7, with D perhaps matching TRBD2 (5 bases). CDR3 length: 15 residues. V gave up 0 bases and J gave up 4 bases, with 13 bases separating them. Germline CDR1 reads LGHNA; CDR2 reads YSLEER. CDR3 coding DNA: TGCGCCAGCAGCCAAGATTCGTCACGGAGGTACGAGCAGTACTTC. Its translation: CASSQDSSRRYEQYF.

In nucleotides, the CDR3 is TGTGCCAGCTCACCCTCAGAGACAGGGTTGAGTGAGCAGTTCTTC. It yields the protein CASSPSETGLSEQFF. The chain is built from TRBV18 and TRBJ2-1; 7 bases align to TRBD1. Germline V gene lookup returns CDR1 KGHSH and CDR2 LQKENI. The CDR3 extends over 15 amino acids. J gave up 9 bases and V 3 bases, and 11 bases lay outside the gene matches.

The V gene is TRBV9, the J gene TRBJ2-7; 9 nucleotides agree with TRBD1. This CDR3 is built from 15 residues. Germline CDR1 is SGDLS and CDR2 is YYNGEE. Trimming at V came to 1 base and at J to 2 bases, leaving 4 bases not matched to a gene. The CDR3 protein is CASSVTGQGTYEQYF. The CDR3 DNA sequence: TGTGCCAGCAGCGTAACGGGACAGGGAACCTACGAGCAGTACTTC.

This chain joins TRBV29-1 and TRBJ2-6, with D perhaps matching TRBD2 (6 bases). Per germline, CDR1 SQVTM and CDR2 ANQGSEA. The V end was cut by 2 bases, the J end by 1 base, with 9 bases between. The CDR3 runs 15 residues. The CDR3 sequence: CSVESAGSGANVLTF. DNA for the CDR3: TGCAGCGTTGAAAGCGCGGGGTCTGGGGCCAACGTCCTGACTTTC.

The rearrangement uses TRBV5-1 and TRBJ2-7, with a tentative D call TRBD1 (5 bases). The ends were cut back, 4 bases at V and 2 bases at J, with 13 bases in the middle. CDR1 and CDR2 from the germline V gene are SGHRS and YFSETQ. There are 14 residues in the CDR3. The CDR3 region is CASSPPDTTYEQYF. CDR3 DNA: TGCGCCAGCAGCCCCCCGGACACTACCTACGAGCAGTACTTC. Full variable domain (rest looked up from reference TRBV5-1 and TRBJ2-7): KAGVTQTPRYLIKTRGQQVTLSCSPISGHRSVSWYQQTPGQGLQFLFEYFSETQRNKGNFPGRFSGRQFSNSRSEMNVSTLELGDSALYLCASSPPDTTYEQYFGPGTRLTVT.

This clone has a single count. J is TRBJ2-3 and V is TRBV24-1, with D tentatively TRBD2 (6 bases). The CDR3 loop spans 16 amino acids. V gave up 4 bases and J gave up 6 bases, with 19 bases separating them. Germline V gives CDR1 KGHDR, CDR2 SFDVKD. CDR3 sequence: CATSEFSEGTGDTQYF. The CDR3 DNA follows: TGTGCCACCAGTGAATTCTCGGAGGGTACGGGGGATACGCAGTATTTT.

This chain joins TRBV29-1 and TRBJ1-3, with 11 bases lining up with TRBD1. Germline CDR1 SQVTM, CDR2 ANQGSEA. The V gene end was trimmed by 2 bases and the J gene end by 4 bases; junction bases not matched to a gene: 4. CDR3 length equals 15 residues. CDR3 residues: CSVERDRGIGNTIYF. As DNA, the CDR3 is TGCAGCGTTGAAAGGGACAGGGGGATAGGAAACACCATATATTTT.

The chain recombines TRBV6-6 with TRBJ2-5; TRBD1 aligns across 11 bases. Trimming cost V 10 bases and J 5 bases; bases outside gene matches: 6. This CDR3 comprises 13 residues. The germline V gene encodes CDR1 MNHNY and CDR2 SVGAGI (reference sequence). CDR3 bases: TGTGCCACCCGGACAGGGGGCTTGGAGACCCAGTACTTC. This sequence encodes CATRTGGLETQYF.

There are a few counts of this clone. The chain has TRBV28 and TRBJ1-5; D is undetermined. The CDR3 runs to 13 residues. Germline-derived CDR1 and CDR2 are MDHEN and SYDVKM. V was cut by 5 bases and J by 5 bases, with 10 bases left in between. The CDR3 loop reads CASSAQTYQPQHF. The CDR3 bases are TGTGCCAGCAGTGCCCAGACTTATCAGCCCCAGCATTTT.

The chain couples TRBV7-9 to TRBJ2-1; 10 nucleotides line up with TRBD1. Looked up from germline, CDR1 is SEHNR and CDR2 is FQNEAQ (reference sequence). CDR3 length equals 15 residues. The V and J ends lost 1 base and 6 bases, in that order; junction bases with no gene match: 3. The CDR3 loop reads CASSLEGTGVNEQFF. CDR3 sequence (DNA): TGTGCCAGCAGCTTAGAGGGGACAGGGGTCAATGAGCAGTTCTTC. The full variable domain, rest sourced from reference TRBV7-9 and TRBJ2-1, is DTGVSQNPRHKITKRGQNVTFRCDPISEHNRLYWYRQTLGQGPEFLTYFQNEAQLEKSRLLSDRFSAERPKGSFSTLEIQRTEQGDSAMYLCASSLEGTGVNEQFFGPGTRLTVL.

The CDR3 DNA sequence: TGCGCCAGCAGCCTCCTATGGAATAGCGGGGCCTACAATGAGCAGTTCTTC. Translation gives CASSLLWNSGAYNEQFF. V usage is TRBV4-3 and J usage is TRBJ2-1; 8 nucleotides line up with TRBD2. The trim removed 4 bases at V and 2 bases at J, leaving 10 bases unmatched. The CDR3 has 17 amino acids. CDR1 is LGHNA, CDR2 YSLEER, per germline.

This chain connects TRBV19 to TRBJ2-7, with D possibly being TRBD2 (5 bases). The germline V gene has CDR1 LNHDA and CDR2 SQIVND (reference sequence). The ends were cut back, 8 bases at V and 4 bases at J, with 9 bases in the middle. There are 11 residues in the CDR3. The CDR3 is CASRGPYEQYF. The CDR3 DNA follows: TGTGCCAGTCGGGGTCCGTACGAGCAGTACTTC. The full variable domain, its missing parts supplied by reference TRBV19 and TRBJ2-7, is DGGITQSPKYLFRKEGQNVTLSCEQNLNHDAMYWYRQDPGQGLRLIYYSQIVNDFQKGDIAEGYSVSREKKESFPLTVTSAQKNPTAFYLCASRGPYEQYFGPGTRLTVT.